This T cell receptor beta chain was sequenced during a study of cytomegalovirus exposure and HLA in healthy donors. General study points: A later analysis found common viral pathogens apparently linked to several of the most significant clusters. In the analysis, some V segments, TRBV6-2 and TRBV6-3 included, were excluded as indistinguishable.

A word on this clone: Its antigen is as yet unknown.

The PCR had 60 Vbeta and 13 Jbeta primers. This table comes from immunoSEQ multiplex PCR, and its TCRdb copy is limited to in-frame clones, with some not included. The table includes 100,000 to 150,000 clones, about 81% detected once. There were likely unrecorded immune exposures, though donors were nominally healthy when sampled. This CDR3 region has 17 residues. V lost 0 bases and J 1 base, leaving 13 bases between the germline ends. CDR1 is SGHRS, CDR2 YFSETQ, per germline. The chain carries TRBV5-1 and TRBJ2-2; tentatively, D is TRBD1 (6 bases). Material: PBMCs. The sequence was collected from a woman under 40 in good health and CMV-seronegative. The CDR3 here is CASSLGTWTVNTGELFF. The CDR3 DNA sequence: TGCGCCAGCAGCTTGGGTACATGGACAGTGAACACCGGGGAGCTGTTTTTT. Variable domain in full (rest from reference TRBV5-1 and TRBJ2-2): KAGVTQTPRYLIKTRGQQVTLSCSPISGHRSVSWYQQTPGQGLQFLFEYFSETQRNKGNFPGRFSGRQFSNSRSEMNVSTLELGDSALYLCASSLGTWTVNTGELFFGEGSRLTVL.